Given below is one T cell receptor (beta chain) in context. Antigen unknown. This sample was taken from a study of T cell responses to AZD1222 COVID-19 vaccine. Study findings and constraints: There were mostly white British donors and more females than males, and clonal diversity was possibly underestimated.

This CDR3 has 16 amino acids. Per germline, CDR1 MDHEN and CDR2 SYDVKM. Trimming removed 3 bases at V and 3 bases at J, with 14 bases between. The method was immunoSEQ multiplex PCR; TCRdb's version includes in-frame clones alone and lacks a portion of them. The sample shows 140,000 to 150,000 clones, approximately 90% of them seen only once. The sequence came from an adult in good health. This chain joins TRBV28 and TRBJ1-4; D is uncertain. Sample: peripheral blood, taken on day 0 of AZD1222 vaccination. CDR3 in DNA: TGTGCCAGCAGTTTGCCGGGGAGCTTAGCTAATGAAAAACTGTTTTTT. Translated, it gives CASSLPGSLANEKLFF.